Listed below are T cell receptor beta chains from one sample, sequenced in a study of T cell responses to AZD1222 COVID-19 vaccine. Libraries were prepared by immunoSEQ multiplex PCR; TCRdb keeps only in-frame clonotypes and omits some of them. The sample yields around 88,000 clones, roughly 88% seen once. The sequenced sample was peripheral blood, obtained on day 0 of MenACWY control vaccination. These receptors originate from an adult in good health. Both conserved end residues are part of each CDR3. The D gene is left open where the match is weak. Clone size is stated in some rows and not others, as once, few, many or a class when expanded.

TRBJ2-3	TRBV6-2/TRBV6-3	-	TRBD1	TGTGCCAGCAGTTACCTGACAGGGAGAACAGATACGCAGTATTTT	CASSYLTGRTDTQYF
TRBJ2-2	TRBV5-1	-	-	TGCGCCAGCAGCTTGGTTGGGGGTAGAGCGAACACCGGGGAGCTGTTTTTT	CASSLVGGRANTGELFF
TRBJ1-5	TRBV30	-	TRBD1	TGTGCCTGGAGTGTATCAGGGGGCATCGGACAGCCCCAGCATTTT	CAWSVSGGIGQPQHF
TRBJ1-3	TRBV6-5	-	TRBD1	TGTGCCAGCAGACGACAGGGGAACTCTGGAAACACCATATATTTT	CASRRQGNSGNTIYF
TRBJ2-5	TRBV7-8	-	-	TGTGCCAGCAGCTTAGCCCAGAGAAGCCAAGAGACCCAGTACTTC	CASSLAQRSQETQYF
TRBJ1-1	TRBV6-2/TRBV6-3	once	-	TGTGCCAGCAGCTGGTATGTAGAAGCTTTCTTT	CASSWYVEAFF
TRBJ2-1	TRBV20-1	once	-	TGCAGTGCTAGCCTGACTCCCGAGCAGTTCTTC	CSASLTPEQFF
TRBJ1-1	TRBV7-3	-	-	TGTGCCAGCAGTAGGGACACGGACACTGAAGCTTTCTTT	CASSRDTDTEAFF
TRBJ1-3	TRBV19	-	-	TGTGCCAGTAGCGGAAGTCGTGGAAACACCATATATTTT	CASSGSRGNTIYF
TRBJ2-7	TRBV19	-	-	TGTGCCAGTAGTGCCCGATATGCCTACGAGCAGTACTTC	CASSARYAYEQYF
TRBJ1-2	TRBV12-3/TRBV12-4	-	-	TGTGCCAGCAGCAGGGAGGGGAGCGGCTACACCTTC	CASSREGSGYTF
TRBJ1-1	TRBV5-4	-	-	TGTGCCAGCAGCTTGGTCGGGGGGATCAGGGGCACTGAAGCTTTCTTT	CASSLVGGIRGTEAFF
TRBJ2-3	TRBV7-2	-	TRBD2	TGTGCCAGCAGCTTGAAGGCGGGGGGCAGGAATACGCAGTATTTT	CASSLKAGGRNTQYF
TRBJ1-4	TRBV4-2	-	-	TGTGCCAGCAGCCAAGAGGAGGGCGGGAGGGCTAATGAAAAACTGTTTTTT	CASSQEEGGRANEKLFF
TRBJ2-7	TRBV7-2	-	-	TGTGCCAGCAGCTTGGGACACCAATACGAGCAGTACTTC	CASSLGHQYEQYF
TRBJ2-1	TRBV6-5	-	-	TGTGCCAGCAGTTACAGCTGGGGCTACAATGAGCAGTTCTTC	CASSYSWGYNEQFF
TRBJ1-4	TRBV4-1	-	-	TGCGCCAGCAGCCAAGACTCTACGGGTGAAAAACTGTTTTTT	CASSQDSTGEKLFF
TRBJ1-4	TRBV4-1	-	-	TGCGCCAGCAGCCAAGTCTTTGGCGCAACTAATGAAAAACTGTTTTTT	CASSQVFGATNEKLFF